The clone carrying this TCR beta chain was observed many times. Its cognate antigen is unknown. With iRepertoire HTBI primers and Arm-PCR of CDR3 regions, TCR beta libraries were built. Authors' methods: From all samples, identification returned over 13 TRBJ and just over 60 TRBV segments. TCRdb itself ran the multiplex PCR reads through MiXCR, one entry per CDR3 protein. These V and J calls rely on TCRdb rather than the paper's analysis. Of about 290,000 distinct CDR3 sequences listed, under 25% are singletons. The data belong to a study of regulatory T cells in long-lasting Graves disease. Study-wide results and caveats: Relative to new patients (roughly 970), persistent patients exhibited greater sharing of public clonotypes (about 2,700).

The time point was: persistent/refractory GD, antithyroid drugs over 5 years with positive TRAb. RNA from PBMCs was the source of the TCR library. In this cohort, patients came from an endocrinology department located in Xi'an, China. The CDR3 runs to 15 residues. Germline loops: CDR1 MNHEY, CDR2 SVGEGT. The clonotype was recovered from a female donor with Graves disease. Here the sequenced sample was peripheral blood mononuclear cells (PBMCs), taken when the disease was refractory, from a patient treated with antithyroid drugs. The V call is TRBV6-2 or TRBV6-3, the J call TRBJ1-1, with D possibly TRBD1 on 6 matching bases. DNA of the CDR3: TGTGGAGTCCGGACAGAACCTCTCCCGACCACTGAAGCTTTCTTT. Its translation is CGVRTEPLPTTEAFF.